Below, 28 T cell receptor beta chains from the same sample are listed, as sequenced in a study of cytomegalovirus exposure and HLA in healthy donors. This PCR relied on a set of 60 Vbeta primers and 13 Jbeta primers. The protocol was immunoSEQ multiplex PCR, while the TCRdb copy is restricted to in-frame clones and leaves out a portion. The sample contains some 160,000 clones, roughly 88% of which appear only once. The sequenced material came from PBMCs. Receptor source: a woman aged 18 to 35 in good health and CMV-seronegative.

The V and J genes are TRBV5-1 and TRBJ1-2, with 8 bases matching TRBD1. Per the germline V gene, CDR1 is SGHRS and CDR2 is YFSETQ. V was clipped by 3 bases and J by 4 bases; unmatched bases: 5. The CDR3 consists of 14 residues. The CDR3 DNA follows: TGCGCCAGCAGCTCGACAGGGGTTGGCTATGGCTACACCTTC. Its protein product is CASSSTGVGYGYTF. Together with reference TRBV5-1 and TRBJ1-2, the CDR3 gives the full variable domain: KAGVTQTPRYLIKTRGQQVTLSCSPISGHRSVSWYQQTPGQGLQFLFEYFSETQRNKGNFPGRFSGRQFSNSRSEMNVSTLELGDSALYLCASSSTGVGYGYTFGSGTRLTVV.

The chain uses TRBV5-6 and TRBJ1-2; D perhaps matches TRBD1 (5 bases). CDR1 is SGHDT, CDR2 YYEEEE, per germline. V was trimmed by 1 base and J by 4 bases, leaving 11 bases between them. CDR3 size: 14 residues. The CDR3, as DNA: TGTGCCAGCAGCTTGTTTAGGGGTGTCTATGGCTACACCTTC. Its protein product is CASSLFRGVYGYTF. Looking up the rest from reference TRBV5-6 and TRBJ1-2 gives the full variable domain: DAGVTQSPTHLIKTRGQQVTLRCSPKSGHDTVSWYQQALGQGPQFIFQYYEEEERQRGNFPDRFSGHQFPNYSSELNVNALLLGDSALYLCASSLFRGVYGYTFGSGTRLTVV.

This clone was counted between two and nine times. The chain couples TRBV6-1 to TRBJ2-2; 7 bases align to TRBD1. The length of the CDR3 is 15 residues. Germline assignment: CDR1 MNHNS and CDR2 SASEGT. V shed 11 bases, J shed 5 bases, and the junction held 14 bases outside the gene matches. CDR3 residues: CASPPLQGDTGELFF. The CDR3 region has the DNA TGTGCCTCCCCCCCTCTGCAGGGGGATACCGGGGAGCTGTTTTTT.

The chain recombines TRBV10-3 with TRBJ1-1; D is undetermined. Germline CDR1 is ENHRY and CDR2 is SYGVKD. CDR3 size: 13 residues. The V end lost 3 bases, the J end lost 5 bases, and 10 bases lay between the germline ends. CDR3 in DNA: TGTGCCATCAGTGACGGGGTTCGGACTGAAGCTTTCTTT. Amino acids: CAISDGVRTEAFF.

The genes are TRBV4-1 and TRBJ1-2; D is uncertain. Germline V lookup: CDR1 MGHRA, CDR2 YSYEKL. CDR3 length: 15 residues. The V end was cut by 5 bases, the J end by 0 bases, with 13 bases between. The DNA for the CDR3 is TGCGCCAGCAGCTCTCCAGATACAGCTAACTATGGCTACACCTTC. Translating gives CASSSPDTANYGYTF.

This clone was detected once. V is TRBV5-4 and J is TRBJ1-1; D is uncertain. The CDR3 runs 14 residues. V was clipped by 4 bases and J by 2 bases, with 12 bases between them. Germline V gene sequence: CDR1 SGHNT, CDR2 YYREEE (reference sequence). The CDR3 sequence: CASSIDFGNTEAFF. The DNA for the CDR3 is TGTGCCAGCAGCATAGACTTTGGTAACACTGAAGCTTTCTTT.

The CDR3 DNA reads as TGTGCCAGCAGCTTGCCCCCAGGGGAAGGAGAGACTGAAGCTTTCTTT. It codes for CASSLPPGEGETEAFF. The chain is built from TRBV7-9 and TRBJ1-1, with TRBD1 as a possible D gene (6 bases). The CDR3 extends over 16 amino acids. Trimming removed 3 bases from V and 5 bases from J, with 19 bases in between. CDR1 is SEHNR and CDR2 is FQNEAQ in the germline V gene (reference sequence).

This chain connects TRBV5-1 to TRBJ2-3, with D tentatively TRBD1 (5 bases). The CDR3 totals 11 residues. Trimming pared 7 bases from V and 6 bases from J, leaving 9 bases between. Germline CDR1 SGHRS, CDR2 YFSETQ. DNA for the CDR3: TGCGCCAGCGGGGCGACCGATACGCAGTATTTT. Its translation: CASGATDTQYF.

The CDR3 nucleotides are TGTGCCAGCACCACAGATAACTATGGCTACACCTTC. Residues: CASTTDNYGYTF. The rearrangement links TRBV7-2 to TRBJ1-2; D is unclear. The CDR3 spans 12 residues. Germline lookup yields CDR1 SGHTA and CDR2 FQGNSA. V was clipped by 7 bases and J by 1 base, with 7 bases between them.

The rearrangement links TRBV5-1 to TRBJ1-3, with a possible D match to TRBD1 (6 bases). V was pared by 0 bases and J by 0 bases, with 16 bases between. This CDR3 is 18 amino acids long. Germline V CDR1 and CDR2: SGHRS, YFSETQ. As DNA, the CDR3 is TGCGCCAGCAGCTTGGGCCCCCAGGACAGCCCCTCTGGAAACACCATATATTTT. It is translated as CASSLGPQDSPSGNTIYF.

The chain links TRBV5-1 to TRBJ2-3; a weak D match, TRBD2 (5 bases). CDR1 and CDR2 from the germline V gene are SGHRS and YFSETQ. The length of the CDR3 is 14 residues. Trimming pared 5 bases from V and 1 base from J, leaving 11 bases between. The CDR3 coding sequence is TGCGCCAGCAGGGGGAGTACTCGCACAGATACGCAGTATTTT. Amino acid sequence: CASRGSTRTDTQYF. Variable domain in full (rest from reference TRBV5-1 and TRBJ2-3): KAGVTQTPRYLIKTRGQQVTLSCSPISGHRSVSWYQQTPGQGLQFLFEYFSETQRNKGNFPGRFSGRQFSNSRSEMNVSTLELGDSALYLCASRGSTRTDTQYFGPGTRLTVL.

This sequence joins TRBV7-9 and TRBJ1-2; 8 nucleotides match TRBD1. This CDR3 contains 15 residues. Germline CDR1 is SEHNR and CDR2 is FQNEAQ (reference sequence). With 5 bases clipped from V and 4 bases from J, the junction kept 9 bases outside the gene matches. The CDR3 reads CASSPTGAVFYGYTF. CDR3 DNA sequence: TGTGCCAGCAGCCCGACAGGGGCTGTCTTCTATGGCTACACCTTC.

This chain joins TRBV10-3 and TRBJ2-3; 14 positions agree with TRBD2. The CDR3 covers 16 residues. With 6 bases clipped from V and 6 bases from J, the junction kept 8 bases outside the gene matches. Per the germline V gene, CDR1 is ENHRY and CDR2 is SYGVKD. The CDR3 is CAISGLAGGPGDTQYF. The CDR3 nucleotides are TGTGCCATCAGCGGACTAGCGGGGGGACCCGGGGATACGCAGTATTTT.

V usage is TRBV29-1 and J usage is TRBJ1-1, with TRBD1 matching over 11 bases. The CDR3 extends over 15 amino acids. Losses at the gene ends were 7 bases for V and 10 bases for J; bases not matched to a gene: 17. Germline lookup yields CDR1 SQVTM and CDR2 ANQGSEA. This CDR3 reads CSAPPPGQGGLRAFF. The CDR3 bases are TGCAGCGCACCGCCCCCGGGACAGGGGGGATTACGAGCTTTCTTT.

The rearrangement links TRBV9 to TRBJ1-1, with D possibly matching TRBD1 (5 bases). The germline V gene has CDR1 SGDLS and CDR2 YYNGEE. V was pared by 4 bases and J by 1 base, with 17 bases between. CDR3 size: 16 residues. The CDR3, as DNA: TGTGCCAGCAGCCCCCCCCTACAGGTGAGGAACACTGAAGCTTTCTTT. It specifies CASSPPLQVRNTEAFF.

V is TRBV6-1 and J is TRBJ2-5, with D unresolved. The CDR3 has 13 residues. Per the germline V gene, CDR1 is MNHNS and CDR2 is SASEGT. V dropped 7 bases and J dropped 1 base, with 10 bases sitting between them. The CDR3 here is CASNPGPQETQYF. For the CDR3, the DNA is TGTGCCAGCAATCCGGGTCCCCAAGAGACCCAGTACTTC.

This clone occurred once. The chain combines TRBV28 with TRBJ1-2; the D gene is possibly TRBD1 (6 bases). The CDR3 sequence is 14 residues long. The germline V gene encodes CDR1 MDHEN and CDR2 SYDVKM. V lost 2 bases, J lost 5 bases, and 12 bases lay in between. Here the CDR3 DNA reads TGTGCCAGCAGTTTAAGGGGAGGGGGGTATGGCTACACCTTC. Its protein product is CASSLRGGGYGYTF.

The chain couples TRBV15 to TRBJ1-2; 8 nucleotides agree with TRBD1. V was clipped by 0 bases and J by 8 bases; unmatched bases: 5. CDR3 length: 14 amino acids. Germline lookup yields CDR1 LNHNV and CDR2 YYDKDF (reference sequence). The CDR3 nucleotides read TGTGCCACCAGCAGAGATGGACAGGGAGCAGGCTACACCTTC. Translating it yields CATSRDGQGAGYTF. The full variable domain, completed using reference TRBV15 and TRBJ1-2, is DAMVIQNPRYQVTQFGKPVTLSCSQTLNHNVMYWYQQKSSQAPKLLFHYYDKDFNNEADTPDNFQSRRPNTSFCFLDIRSPGLGDTAMYLCATSRDGQGAGYTFGSGTRLTVV.

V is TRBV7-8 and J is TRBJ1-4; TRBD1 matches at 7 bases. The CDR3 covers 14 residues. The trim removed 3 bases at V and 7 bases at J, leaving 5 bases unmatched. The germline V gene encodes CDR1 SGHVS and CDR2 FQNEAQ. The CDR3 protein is CASSLTGNGEKLFF. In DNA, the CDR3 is TGTGCCAGCAGCTTGACAGGGAATGGTGAAAAACTGTTTTTT.

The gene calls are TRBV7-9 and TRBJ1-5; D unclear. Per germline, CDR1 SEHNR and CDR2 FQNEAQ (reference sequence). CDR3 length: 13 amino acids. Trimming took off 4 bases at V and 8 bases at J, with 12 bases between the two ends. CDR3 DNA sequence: TGTGCCAGCAGCTCTCAACTCGGGGAGCCCCAGCATTTT. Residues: CASSSQLGEPQHF.

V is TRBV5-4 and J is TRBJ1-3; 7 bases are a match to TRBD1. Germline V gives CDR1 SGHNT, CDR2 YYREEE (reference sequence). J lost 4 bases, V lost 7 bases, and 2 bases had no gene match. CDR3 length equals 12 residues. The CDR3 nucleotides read TGTGCCAGCGGACAGGCGGGAAACACCATATATTTT. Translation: CASGQAGNTIYF.

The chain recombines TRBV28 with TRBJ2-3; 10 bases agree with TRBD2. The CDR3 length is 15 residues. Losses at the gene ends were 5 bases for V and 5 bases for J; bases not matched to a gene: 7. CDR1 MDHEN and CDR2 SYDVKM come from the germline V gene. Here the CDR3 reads CASSRASGGLDTQYF. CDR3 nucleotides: TGTGCCAGCAGTAGGGCTAGCGGGGGTTTAGATACGCAGTATTTT. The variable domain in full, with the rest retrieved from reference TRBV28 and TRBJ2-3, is DVKVTQSSRYLVKRTGEKVFLECVQDMDHENMFWYRQDPGLGLRLIYFSYDVKMKEKGDIPEGYSVSREKKERFSLILESASTNQTSMYLCASSRASGGLDTQYFGPGTRLTVL.

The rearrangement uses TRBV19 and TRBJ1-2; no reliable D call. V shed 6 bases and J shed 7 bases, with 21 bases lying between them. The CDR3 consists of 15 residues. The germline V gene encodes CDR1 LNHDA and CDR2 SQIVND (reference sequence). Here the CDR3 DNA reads TGTGCCAGTAGCCAAGAAGGGTGGGCTCGGGGTGGCTACACCTTC. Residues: CASSQEGWARGGYTF.

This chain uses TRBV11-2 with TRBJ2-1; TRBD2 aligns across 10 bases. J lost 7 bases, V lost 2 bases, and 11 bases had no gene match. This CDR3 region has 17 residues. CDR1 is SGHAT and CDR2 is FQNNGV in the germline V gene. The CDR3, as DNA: TGTGCCAGCAGCTTAAGTCTACTAGCGGGGCGCCGGAATGAGCAGTTCTTC. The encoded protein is CASSLSLLAGRRNEQFF.

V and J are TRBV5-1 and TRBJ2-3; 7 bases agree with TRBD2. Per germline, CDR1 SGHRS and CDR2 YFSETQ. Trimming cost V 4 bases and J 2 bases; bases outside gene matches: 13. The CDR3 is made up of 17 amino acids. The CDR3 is CASSSHAGGGVTDTQYF. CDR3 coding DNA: TGCGCCAGCAGCAGTCACGCCGGCGGGGGTGTCACAGATACGCAGTATTTT.

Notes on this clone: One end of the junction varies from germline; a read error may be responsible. This CDR3 is CASSQEVLIAGFSGANGLTF. The CDR3 nucleotides are TGTGCCAGCAGCCAAGAGGTCCTAATAGCGGGGTTCTCTGGGGCCAACGGCCTGACTTTC. The rearrangement links TRBV4-2 to TRBJ2-6; TRBD2 matches at 8 bases. Germline V lookup: CDR1 LGHNA, CDR2 YNFKEQ. This CDR3 is built from 20 residues.

Here the CDR3 DNA reads TGTGCCAGCAGCCAGGACAGGACCTACGAGCAGTACTTC. Protein: CASSQDRTYEQYF. V and J are TRBV6-5 and TRBJ2-7, with 7 bases identical to TRBD1. In germline, CDR1 is MNHEY, CDR2 SVGAGI. After removal of 6 bases from V and 2 bases from J, the junction contained 4 bases not matched to a gene. The CDR3 spans 13 residues.

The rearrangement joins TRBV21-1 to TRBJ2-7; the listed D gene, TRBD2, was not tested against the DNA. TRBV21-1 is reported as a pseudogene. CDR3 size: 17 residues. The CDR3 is CASSRGGKGGISYEQYF. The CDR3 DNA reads TGTGCCAGCAGCCGTGGAGGGAAAGGCGGTATCTCCTACGAGCAGTACTTC.